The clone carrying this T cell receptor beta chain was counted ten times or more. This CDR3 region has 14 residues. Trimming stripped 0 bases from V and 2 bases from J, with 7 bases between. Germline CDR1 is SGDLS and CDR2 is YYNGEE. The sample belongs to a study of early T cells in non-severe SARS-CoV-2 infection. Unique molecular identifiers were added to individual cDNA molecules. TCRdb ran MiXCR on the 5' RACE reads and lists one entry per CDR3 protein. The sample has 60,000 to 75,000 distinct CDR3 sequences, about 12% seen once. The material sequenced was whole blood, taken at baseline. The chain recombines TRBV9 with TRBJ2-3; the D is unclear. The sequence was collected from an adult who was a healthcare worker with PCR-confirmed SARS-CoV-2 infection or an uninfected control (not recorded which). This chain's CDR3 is CASSVEAITDTQYF. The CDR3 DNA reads TGTGCCAGCAGCGTAGAGGCCATCACAGATACGCAGTATTTT.